The sequence of this TCR beta chain was determined in a study of identical twins. This clonotype has more than one count but fewer than ten. The target antigen is unknown. TCRdb passed the 5' RACE reads through MiXCR, listing each CDR3 protein once. The sample lists about 220,000 distinct CDR3 sequences; around 6.9% were seen once. Overall study findings and caveats: For zero-insertion analyses, partial confounding could come from invariant MAIT and iNKT cells. Alpha sequences out of frame and shared by twins had excess low generation probability. Whereas memory repertoires showed no such difference, abundant cord blood beta clonotypes carried fewer insertions.

CDR1 and CDR2 (germline): MDHEN, SYDVKM. V lost 3 bases and J 9 bases, leaving 9 bases between the germline ends. This CDR3 is built from 13 residues. Each donor was a healthy Caucasian. These sequences were also reported in another study, on yellow fever vaccine responses in identical twins.

This clonotype was sampled from a woman under 30 in good health. The sample consisted of memory (CD45RO+) T cells sorted from blood. The chain links TRBV28 to TRBJ1-6, with unresolved D. In DNA form, the CDR3 reads TGTGCCAGCAGTTTGGGCGGAATTTCACCCCTCCACTTT. Translated: CASSLGGISPLHF.